This passage covers 22 T cell receptor beta chains from one sample sequenced in a study of blood T cells in healthy people across ages. It was with a sample-barcoded 5' primer and a J-beta primer mix that a second PCR of roughly 7 to 12 cycles was run. One entry per CDR3 protein results from TCRdb running MiXCR on the 5' RACE reads. In the table there are roughly 1,700,000 distinct CDR3 sequences, 25% to 30% of which are singletons. Sequenced input: blood. The receptors were sampled from a woman in her thirties in good health.

This chain joins TRBV2 and TRBJ2-3; D might be TRBD1 or TRBD2, each matching 5 bases. CDR3 length equals 16 residues. V was trimmed by 6 bases and J by 0 bases, leaving 16 bases between them. Germline V gene lookup returns CDR1 SNHLY and CDR2 FYNNEI. The DNA of the CDR3 is TGTGCCAGCAGCCAGCCCAGGGAGCGGAGCACAGATACGCAGTATTTT. Translating gives CASSQPRERSTDTQYF.

In its sample, this clonotype was seen a few times. The chain couples TRBV27 to TRBJ1-6; D perhaps matches TRBD1 (5 bases). The germline V gene encodes CDR1 MNHEY and CDR2 SMNVEV (reference sequence). The CDR3 spans 16 residues. Trimming left V 8 bases short and J 0 bases short, with 14 bases between. CDR3 nucleotide sequence: TGTGCCAGCGGACCCCGACAGAGCTCCTATAATTCACCCCTCCACTTT. Its translation is CASGPRQSSYNSPLHF.

The rearrangement uses TRBV29-1 and TRBJ1-2, with unresolved D. This CDR3 region has 13 residues. CDR1 SQVTM and CDR2 ANQGSEA come from the germline V gene. V was shortened by 3 bases and J by 4 bases, with 12 bases between the two germline ends. The DNA of the CDR3 is TGCAGCGTTGACAACTTTGTCGGCTATGGCTACACCTTC. Its translation: CSVDNFVGYGYTF.

This clonotype was counted a few times. The V gene is TRBV20-1, the J gene TRBJ2-5; D is undetermined. Germline-derived CDR1 and CDR2 are DFQATT and SNEGSKA (reference sequence). The V end lost 4 bases, the J end lost 2 bases, and 17 bases lay between the germline ends. The CDR3 has 15 residues. The CDR3 region is CSAIASWPIQETQYF. DNA of the CDR3: TGCAGTGCTATAGCTTCATGGCCTATACAAGAGACCCAGTACTTC.

The chain links TRBV7-2 to TRBJ2-5; no clear D gene. Trimming cost V 3 bases and J 4 bases, with 9 bases left between them. CDR1 is SGHTA, CDR2 FQGNSA, per germline. This CDR3 contains 13 residues. In DNA, the CDR3 is TGTGCCAGCAGCTTTTGGGCCCCAGAGACCCAGTACTTC. This gives the protein CASSFWAPETQYF. The variable domain in full, completed from reference TRBV7-2 and TRBJ2-5, reads GAGVSQSPSNKVTEKGKDVELRCDPISGHTALYWYRQSLGQGLEFLIYFQGNSAPDKSGLPSDRFSAERTGGSVSTLTIQRTQQEDSAVYLCASSFWAPETQYFGPGTRLLVL.

This clonotype occurred a few times. The V gene is TRBV9, the J gene TRBJ1-1; 8 bases align to TRBD1. J was trimmed by 4 bases and V by 6 bases; bases with no gene match: 8. The length of the CDR3 is 14 residues. Germline V CDR1 and CDR2: SGDLS, YYNGEE. The CDR3 bases are TGTGCCAGCATCGCGACAGGGGATATCACTGAAGCTTTCTTT. Its protein is CASIATGDITEAFF. The full variable domain, in which reference TRBV9 and TRBJ1-1 provide the parts outside the CDR3, is DSGVTQTPKHLITATGQRVTLRCSPRSGDLSVYWYQQSLDQGLQFLIQYYNGEERAKGNILERFSAQQFPDLHSELNLSSLELGDSALYFCASIATGDITEAFFGQGTRLTVV.

Ten or more counts support this clonotype. The chain combines TRBV6-5 with TRBJ1-2; D is unresolved. There are 13 residues in the CDR3. V dropped 6 bases and J dropped 2 bases, with 10 bases sitting between them. Germline V CDR1 and CDR2: MNHEY, SVGAGI. CDR3 bases: TGTGCCAGCAGACGGTCGGACAACTATGGCTACACCTTC. Its protein is CASRRSDNYGYTF.

About this clonotype: The junction departs from germline at one end; a sequencing error may be responsible. The chain is built from TRBV11-2 and TRBJ2-1; a weak D match, TRBD2 (5 bases). The germline V gene encodes CDR1 SGHAT and CDR2 FQNNGV. CDR3 length: 16 amino acids. The DNA for the CDR3 is TGTGCCAGCAGCCATCGTTTAGCGCAGTCCTACAATGAGCAGATCTTC. This translates into CASSHRLAQSYNEQIF.

Many counts were recorded for this clonotype. CDR3 nucleotides: TGTGCCAGCAGCCCATATCCCAGGGGGCTTCAGTACTTC. Amino acids: CASSPYPRGLQYF. This chain connects TRBV2 to TRBJ2-4, with 8 bases matching TRBD1. This CDR3 spans 13 amino acids. The ends lost 6 bases at V and 11 bases at J; junction bases unmatched: 9. Germline V lookup: CDR1 SNHLY, CDR2 FYNNEI.

This clonotype showed up just a few times. Possible read error: a much larger clone is one base away. V and J are TRBV29-1 and TRBJ2-4; 9 bases match TRBD1. With V trimmed by 6 bases and J by 12 bases, 18 bases remained unmatched. This CDR3 has 15 residues. Germline assignment: CDR1 SQVTM and CDR2 ANQGSEA. The CDR3 spells CSVPPGQGSIDTQYF. CDR3 DNA: TGCAGCGTCCCCCCGGGACAGGGTAGTATAGACACTCAGTACTTC.

Regarding this clonotype: Relative to the germline gene, one junction end is altered; a read error may explain this. The chain couples TRBV12-3 or TRBV12-4 to TRBJ2-6; unclear D gene. The length of the CDR3 is 15 residues. In DNA, the CDR3 is TGTGCCGGCAGTTTATCAAACTCTGGGGCCAACGTCCTGACTTTC. This translates into CAGSLSNSGANVLTF.

The CDR3 sequence: CASSTTPQWIPYNSPLHF. The CDR3 region has the DNA TGTGCCAGCAGCACCACGCCACAGTGGATCCCCTATAATTCACCCCTCCACTTT. V and J are TRBV21-1 and TRBJ1-6. TRBV21-1 counts as a pseudogene. This CDR3 region has 18 residues.

A few counts support this clonotype. V gene TRBV25-1 combines with J gene TRBJ1-2; 7 bases agree with TRBD1. V trimming: 4 bases; J trimming: 2 bases; junction bases outside the gene matches: 13. CDR3 length: 17 residues. In germline, CDR1 is MGHDK, CDR2 SYGVNS. CDR3 loop: CASSGERQGPLNYGYTF. CDR3 bases: TGTGCCAGCAGTGGGGAAAGACAGGGCCCCTTAAACTATGGCTACACCTTC.

There are a few counts of this clonotype. This chain uses TRBV9 with TRBJ2-3; D perhaps matches TRBD1 (6 bases). Germline V gene lookup returns CDR1 SGDLS and CDR2 YYNGEE. The CDR3 runs to 15 residues. V was clipped by 3 bases and J by 4 bases, with 15 bases between them. For the CDR3, the DNA is TGTGCCAGCAGCGCCCAGGGGTCTTCGGCAGATACGCAGTATTTT. It codes for CASSAQGSSADTQYF.

This clonotype was seen repeatedly, ten times or more. This chain uses TRBV10-2 with TRBJ2-4, with 9 bases aligning to TRBD1. Trimming took 10 bases from V and 4 from J; bases not matched to a gene: 5. The CDR3 totals 13 residues. From germline, CDR1 is WSHSY and CDR2 SAAADI. CDR3 residues: CATWGQGKNIQYF. The DNA for the CDR3 is TGCGCCACCTGGGGACAGGGTAAAAACATTCAGTACTTC.

This clonotype showed up just a few times. This rearrangement joins TRBV20-1 to TRBJ2-3; D perhaps matches TRBD2 (5 bases). CDR1 is DFQATT, CDR2 SNEGSKA, per germline (reference sequence). Deletions cut 7 bases from V and 6 bases from J, with 23 bases between. This CDR3 has 15 residues. The CDR3 spells CSVIREGWRGDTQYF. The CDR3 DNA follows: TGCAGTGTTATCCGTGAAGGGTGGCGAGGGGATACGCAGTATTTT.

A few counts support this clonotype. This chain links TRBV6-6 with TRBJ1-1; a weak D match, TRBD1 (6 bases). The CDR3 runs to 16 residues. With 1 base removed from V and 1 base from J, the gap between germline ends came to 13 bases. Germline V gene lookup returns CDR1 MNHNY and CDR2 SVGAGI (reference sequence). DNA of the CDR3: TGTGCCAGCAGTTACTTAGTTGGGGGGGCGAACACTGAAGCTTTCTTT. It translates to CASSYLVGGANTEAFF.

As concerns this clonotype: Being one base from a much bigger clone, this may be a read error. V and J are TRBV12-3 or TRBV12-4 and TRBJ1-2; D ambiguous. The CDR3 loop spans 13 amino acids. This CDR3 is CASSLGTNYGDTF. The CDR3 DNA follows: TGTGCCAGCAGTTTAGGGACGAACTATGGCGACACCTTC.

In its sample, this clonotype was seen a few times. The chain joins TRBV28 to TRBJ2-7, with D possibly matching TRBD2 (5 bases). CDR1 and CDR2 (germline): MDHEN, SYDVKM. The CDR3 extends over 13 amino acids. The V end lost 5 bases, the J end lost 2 bases, and 10 bases lay between the germline ends. CDR3 coding DNA: TGTGCCAGCAGTACGGGATCCCCCTACGAGCAGTACTTC. It encodes CASSTGSPYEQYF.

As regards this clonotype: A much larger clone differs from this one at a single base, so this may be a read error. The CDR3 bases are TGTGCCAGCAGCTGGGCCAGTGAACTCTACGAGCAGTACTTC. Protein: CASSWASELYEQYF. The chain combines TRBV5-6 with TRBJ2-4; unclear D gene. The J call may be in error: the DNA end matches TRBJ2-7 better. This CDR3 spans 14 amino acids. Per germline, CDR1 SGHDT and CDR2 YYEEEE.

As DNA, the CDR3 is TGTGCCAGCAGTGAACTAGCGGCCCAAGTAGATACGCAGTATTTT. This translates into CASSELAAQVDTQYF. The chain joins TRBV6-1 to TRBJ2-3, with 7 bases fitting TRBD2. CDR1 MNHNS and CDR2 SASEGT come from the germline V gene. This CDR3 is 15 amino acids long. The trim removed 2 bases at V and 5 bases at J, leaving 7 bases unmatched.

This clonotype was observed at least ten times. This chain uses TRBV4-1 with TRBJ1-2; D might be TRBD1 (6 bases). This CDR3 region has 15 residues. The V end lost 4 bases, the J end lost 4 bases, and 16 bases lay between the germline ends. Germline V gene lookup returns CDR1 MGHRA and CDR2 YSYEKL. This chain's CDR3 is CASSPSRTEGYGYTF. CDR3 nucleotide sequence: TGCGCCAGCAGCCCTTCCAGGACAGAAGGCTATGGCTACACCTTC.